The clone carrying this T cell receptor beta chain was counted once. What it binds is not known. The donors, nominally healthy at sampling, likely had unrecorded immune exposures. The data originate from a study of cytomegalovirus exposure and HLA in healthy donors. In the PCR, 60 Vbeta and 13 Jbeta primers were used. Profiling relied on immunoSEQ multiplex PCR, and the TCRdb table lists in-frame clones only, not all of them. The sample has some 110,000 clones, approximately 74% seen once. V was pared by 0 bases and J by 3 bases, with 9 bases between. The CDR3 contains 14 residues. Germline V gives CDR1 SGHTA, CDR2 FQGNSA. Study results and caveats: There were several of the most significant clusters that appeared linked to common viral pathogens in a later analysis. More clonal expansion characterized HLA-associated TCR beta chains than equally common others in a later analysis. It was reported that the classifier diagnosed cytomegalovirus status with high specificity and sensitivity in both the original and validation cohorts.

The receptor comes from a woman aged 50 to 60 in good health and CMV-seropositive. This chain connects TRBV7-2 to TRBJ2-7, with unresolved D. Source material: PBMCs. CDR3 bases: TGTGCCAGCAGCTTAGCCACAGCCCTCTACGAGCAGTACTTC. This sequence encodes CASSLATALYEQYF.